The rows below give T cell receptor beta chains drawn from one sample of a study of T cells in Graves' hyperthyroidism and ophthalmopathy. TCRdb re-derived calls from the multiplex PCR reads in MiXCR, one entry per CDR3 protein. The repertoire holds 500,000 to 700,000 distinct CDR3 sequences, with around 17% as singletons. The sequencing sample was made of blood. The receptors stem from a woman aged 18-29 years with Graves' hyperthyroidism. Both conserved end residues are part of each CDR3. Clone size, where shown, is once, few, many, or a class for clones that have expanded.

clone_size j_call v_call cdr3_aa
NA TRBJ1-2 TRBV6-2/TRBV6-3 CASSYSPLSNYGYTF
once TRBJ2-2 TRBV6-1 CASSGGTGDNTGELFF
few TRBJ2-7 TRBV29-1 CSVDEGVNEQYF
many TRBJ2-5 TRBV12-3/TRBV12-4 CASSLYGGQETQYF
many TRBJ2-7 TRBV7-9 CASSGEAWTRVSEQYF
few TRBJ1-1 TRBV28 CASRLNTEALF
few TRBJ2-7 TRBV10-2 CASSDSRKTLAGPKYYEQYF
NA TRBJ1-1 TRBV19 CASSPGVLMNTEAFF
few TRBJ1-2 TRBV9 CASNQGSRGTTNYGYTF
NA TRBJ2-1 TRBV4-1 CASSQRLLAGGPISGEQFF
NA TRBJ1-2 TRBV29-1 CSVGERLPNYGYTF
many TRBJ2-1 TRBV28 CASSLSLFGTAYNEQFF
NA TRBJ2-7 TRBV7-2 CASSLARTSGSPYEQYF
NA TRBJ2-1 TRBV5-1 CASSLGLPGSEQFF
few TRBJ2-1 TRBV29-1 CSVGRTDYNEQFF
many TRBJ1-5 TRBV6-2/TRBV6-3 CASSLLDRGGNQPQHF
NA TRBJ1-2 TRBV6-1 CASNPAVTGGYGYTF
many TRBJ2-1 TRBV2 CASSEGAGGGYNEQFF
many TRBJ1-1 TRBV10-1 CASSDTRENTEAFF
many TRBJ2-7 TRBV20-1 CSATGTRLYEQYF
many TRBJ2-5 TRBV2 CASSEEGQGSLETQYF
NA TRBJ2-7 TRBV9 CASSARGGEQYF
NA TRBJ1-1 TRBV24-1 CATRSGDTEAFF
many TRBJ2-5 TRBV10-2 CASSESAGGLETQYF
many TRBJ2-5 TRBV20-1 CSAAKGTGGETQYF
many TRBJ2-3 TRBV20-1 CSARDPDPRGTDTQYF
many TRBJ1-2 TRBV4-1 CASSQRGRVGYTF
NA TRBJ2-1 TRBV24-1 CATSDFSGGSYNEQFF
few TRBJ2-5 TRBV11-1 CASSLTPFLAGVGETQYF
once TRBJ2-7 TRBV29-1 CSVEGLAGGPSSYEQYF
many TRBJ1-5 TRBV2 CASGYDRGRQPQHF
few TRBJ1-1 TRBV4-3 CASSQENSLGTEAFF
few TRBJ1-1 TRBV2 CASRASGLFTEAFF
NA TRBJ1-2 TRBV5-4 CASSRAGSGYTF
few TRBJ1-4 TRBV4-3 CASSLTPLTQGATNEKLFF
many TRBJ2-7 TRBV20-1 CSASGGRSYEQYF
many TRBJ2-4 TRBV12-3/TRBV12-4 CASPLQGAQNIQYF
many TRBJ2-7 TRBV6-1 CASSRGTGVYEQYF
few TRBJ1-4 TRBV4-1 CASSQEGTGLAGEKLFF
many TRBJ2-7 TRBV10-3 CAISTNSGRGVYEQYF
NA TRBJ1-2 TRBV5-6 CASSLEVSNYGYTF
many TRBJ1-1 TRBV7-6 CASRKEGVNTEAFF
many TRBJ1-1 TRBV7-8 CASSLAGAEAFF
few TRBJ2-7 TRBV20-1 CSARAPGPASYEQYF
many TRBJ1-4 TRBV12-3/TRBV12-4 CASSVQGVREKLFF
many TRBJ2-1 TRBV5-6 CASSLYVGGRDNEQFF
NA TRBJ2-1 TRBV12-5 CASVEGGTSGYNEQFF
many TRBJ1-1 TRBV28 CASSFTGDPNTEAFF
many TRBJ2-7 TRBV7-9 CASSLEGNSYEQYF
many TRBJ2-5 TRBV6-5 CASSYSGGAKRQETQYF
few TRBJ2-1 TRBV15 CATSETLLAYEQFF
many TRBJ2-7 TRBV6-5 CASSYSAGGNYEQYF
few TRBJ2-1 TRBV11-2 CASSLVLAGTNEQFF